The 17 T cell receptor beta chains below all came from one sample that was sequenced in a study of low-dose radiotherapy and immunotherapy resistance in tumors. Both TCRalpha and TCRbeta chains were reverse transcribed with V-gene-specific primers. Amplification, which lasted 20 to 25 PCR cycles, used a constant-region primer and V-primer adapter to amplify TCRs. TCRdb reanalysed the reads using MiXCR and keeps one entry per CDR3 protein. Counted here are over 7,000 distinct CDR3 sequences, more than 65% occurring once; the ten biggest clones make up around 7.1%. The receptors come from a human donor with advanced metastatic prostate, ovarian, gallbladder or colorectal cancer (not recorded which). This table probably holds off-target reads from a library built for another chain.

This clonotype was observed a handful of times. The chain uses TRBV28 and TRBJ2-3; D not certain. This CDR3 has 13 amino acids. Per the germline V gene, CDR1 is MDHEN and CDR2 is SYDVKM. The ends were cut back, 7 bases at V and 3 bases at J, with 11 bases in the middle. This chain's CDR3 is CASNLGETDTQYF. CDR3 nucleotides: TGTGCCAGCAACCTCGGAGAGACAGATACGCAGTATTTT.

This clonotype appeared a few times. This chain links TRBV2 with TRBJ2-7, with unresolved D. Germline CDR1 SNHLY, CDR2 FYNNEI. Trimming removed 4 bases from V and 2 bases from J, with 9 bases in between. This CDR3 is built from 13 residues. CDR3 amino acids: CASSVTATYEQYF. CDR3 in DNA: TGTGCCAGCAGTGTGACCGCAACCTACGAGCAGTACTTC.

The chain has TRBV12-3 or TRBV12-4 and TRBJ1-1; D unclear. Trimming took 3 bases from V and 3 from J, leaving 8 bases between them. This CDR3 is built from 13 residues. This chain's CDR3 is CASSLKRDTEAFF. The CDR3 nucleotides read TGTGCCAGCAGTTTGAAACGGGACACTGAAGCTTTCTTT.

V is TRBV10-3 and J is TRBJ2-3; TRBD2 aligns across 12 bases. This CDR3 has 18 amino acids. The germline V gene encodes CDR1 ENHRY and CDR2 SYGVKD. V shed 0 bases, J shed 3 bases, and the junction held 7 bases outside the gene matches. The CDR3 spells CAISESLGLAGGTDTQYF. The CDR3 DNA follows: TGTGCCATCAGTGAGTCCCTGGGACTAGCGGGCGGGACAGATACGCAGTATTTT.

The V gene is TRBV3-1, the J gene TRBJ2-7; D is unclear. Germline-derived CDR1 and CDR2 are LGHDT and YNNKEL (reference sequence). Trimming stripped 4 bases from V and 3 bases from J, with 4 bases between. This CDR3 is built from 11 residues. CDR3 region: CASSRDYEQYF. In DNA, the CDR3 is TGTGCCAGCAGCCGTGACTACGAGCAGTACTTC.

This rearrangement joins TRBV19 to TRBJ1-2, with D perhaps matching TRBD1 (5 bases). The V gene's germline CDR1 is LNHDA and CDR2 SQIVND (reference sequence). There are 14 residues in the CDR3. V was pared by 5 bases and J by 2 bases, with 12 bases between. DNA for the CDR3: TGTGCCAGTAGTGGCGCCCGACAGAACTATGGCTACACCTTC. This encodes CASSGARQNYGYTF. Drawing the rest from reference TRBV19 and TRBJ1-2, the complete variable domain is DGGITQSPKYLFRKEGQNVTLSCEQNLNHDAMYWYRQDPGQGLRLIYYSQIVNDFQKGDIAEGYSVSREKKESFPLTVTSAQKNPTAFYLCASSGARQNYGYTFGSGTRLTVV.

The CDR3 region has the DNA TGTGCCAGCCACGTTGGGGGGATTCAGCCCCAGCATTTT. Protein product: CASHVGGIQPQHF. The V and J genes are TRBV12-3 or TRBV12-4 and TRBJ1-5; maybe TRBD1 (5 bases). The germline V and J ends were trimmed by 8 bases and 6 bases, with 14 bases remaining between them. The CDR3 is 13 amino acids.

The CDR3 loop reads CASSIQLAGQETQYF. The CDR3 bases are TGTGCCAGCAGCATTCAGCTAGCGGGGCAAGAGACCCAGTACTTC. This chain connects TRBV7-9 to TRBJ2-5; 9 bases line up with TRBD2. V dropped 5 bases and J dropped 2; count of bases not matched to a gene: 6. Germline loops: CDR1 SEHNR, CDR2 FQNEAQ (reference sequence). This CDR3 is built from 15 residues.

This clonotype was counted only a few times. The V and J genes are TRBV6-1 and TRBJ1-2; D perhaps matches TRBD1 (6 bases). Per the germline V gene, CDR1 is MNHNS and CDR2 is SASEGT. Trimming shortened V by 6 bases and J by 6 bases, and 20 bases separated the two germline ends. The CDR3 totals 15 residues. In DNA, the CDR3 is TGTGCCAGCAGCCGGGCCAGTACAGGGACAAATGGCTACACCTTC. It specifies CASSRASTGTNGYTF.

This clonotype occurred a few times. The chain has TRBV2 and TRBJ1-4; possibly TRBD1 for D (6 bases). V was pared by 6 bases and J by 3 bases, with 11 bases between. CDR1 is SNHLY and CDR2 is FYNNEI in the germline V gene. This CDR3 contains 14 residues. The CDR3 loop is CASREDRANEKLFF. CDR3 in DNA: TGTGCCAGCAGGGAGGACAGAGCTAATGAAAAACTGTTTTTT.

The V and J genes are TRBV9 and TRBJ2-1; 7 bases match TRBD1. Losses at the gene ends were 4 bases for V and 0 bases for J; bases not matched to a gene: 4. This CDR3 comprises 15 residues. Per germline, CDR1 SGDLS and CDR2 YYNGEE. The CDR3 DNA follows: TGTGCCAGCAGCTCCGGGACAGCCTCCTACAATGAGCAGTTCTTC. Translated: CASSSGTASYNEQFF. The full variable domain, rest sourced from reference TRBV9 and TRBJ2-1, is DSGVTQTPKHLITATGQRVTLRCSPRSGDLSVYWYQQSLDQGLQFLIQYYNGEERAKGNILERFSAQQFPDLHSELNLSSLELGDSALYFCASSSGTASYNEQFFGPGTRLTVL.

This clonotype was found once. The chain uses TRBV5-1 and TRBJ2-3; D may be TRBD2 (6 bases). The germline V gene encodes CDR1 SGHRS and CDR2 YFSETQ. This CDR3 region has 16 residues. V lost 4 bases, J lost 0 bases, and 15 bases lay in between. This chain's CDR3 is CASSVDSSGSTDTQYF. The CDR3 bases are TGCGCCAGCAGCGTCGATTCCAGCGGGAGCACAGATACGCAGTATTTT.

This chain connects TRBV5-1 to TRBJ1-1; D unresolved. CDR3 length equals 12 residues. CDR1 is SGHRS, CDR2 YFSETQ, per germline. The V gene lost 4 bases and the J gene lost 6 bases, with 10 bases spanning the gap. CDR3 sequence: CASSLAASEAFF. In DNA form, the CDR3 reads TGCGCCAGCAGCCTCGCCGCATCTGAAGCTTTCTTT.

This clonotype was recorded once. CDR3 sequence reads: CASSLAVGGYEQYF. CDR3 DNA sequence: TGTGCCAGCAGCTTAGCCGTGGGCGGCTACGAGCAGTACTTC. This chain uses TRBV7-2 with TRBJ2-7; no clear D gene. The CDR3 runs to 14 residues. Trimming stripped 0 bases from V and 3 bases from J, with 9 bases between. Germline CDR1 and CDR2: SGHTA and FQGNSA.

The CDR3 sequence is CASSLRPYDEQYF. As DNA, the CDR3 is TGTGCCAGCAGCCTCCGTCCCTACGACGAGCAGTACTTC. J is TRBJ2-7 and V is TRBV5-5; D remains ambiguous. The CDR3 runs to 13 residues. V gave up 4 bases and J gave up 5 bases, with 13 bases separating them. Per the germline V gene, CDR1 is SGHKS and CDR2 is YYEKEE (reference sequence).

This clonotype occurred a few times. The CDR3 nucleotides read TGTGCCACCATGTCGGGTGGGGGTCGCGAGCAGTTCTTC. Translation gives CATMSGGGREQFF. The V call is TRBV28, the J call TRBJ2-1, with D perhaps TRBD1 or TRBD2 (5 bases each). Germline V CDR1 and CDR2: MDHEN, SYDVKM. The ends were cut back, 10 bases at V and 10 bases at J, with 20 bases in the middle. The CDR3 sequence is 13 residues long. The full variable domain, in which reference TRBV28 and TRBJ2-1 provide the parts outside the CDR3, is DVKVTQSSRYLVKRTGEKVFLECVQDMDHENMFWYRQDPGLGLRLIYFSYDVKMKEKGDIPEGYSVSREKKERFSLILESASTNQTSMYLCATMSGGGREQFFGPGTRLTVL.

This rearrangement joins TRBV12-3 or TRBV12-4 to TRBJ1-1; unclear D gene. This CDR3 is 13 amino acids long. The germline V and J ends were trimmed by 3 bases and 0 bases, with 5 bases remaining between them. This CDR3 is CASSLIMNTEAFF. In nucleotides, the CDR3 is TGTGCCAGCAGTTTGATCATGAACACTGAAGCTTTCTTT.